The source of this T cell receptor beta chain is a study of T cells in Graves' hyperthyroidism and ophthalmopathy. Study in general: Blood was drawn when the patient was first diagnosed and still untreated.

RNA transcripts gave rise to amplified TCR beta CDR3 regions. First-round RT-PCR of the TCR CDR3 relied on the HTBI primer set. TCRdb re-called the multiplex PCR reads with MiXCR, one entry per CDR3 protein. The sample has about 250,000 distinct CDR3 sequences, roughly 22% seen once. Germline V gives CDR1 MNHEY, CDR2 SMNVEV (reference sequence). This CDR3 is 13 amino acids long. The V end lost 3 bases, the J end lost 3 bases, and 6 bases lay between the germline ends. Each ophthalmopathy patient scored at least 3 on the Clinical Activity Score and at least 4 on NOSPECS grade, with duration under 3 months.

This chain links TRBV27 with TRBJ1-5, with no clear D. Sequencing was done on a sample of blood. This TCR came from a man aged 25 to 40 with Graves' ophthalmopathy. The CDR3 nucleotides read TGTGCCAGCAGTTTGGTGATCAATCAGCCCCAGCATTTT. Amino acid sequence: CASSLVINQPQHF.